These T cell receptor beta chains were read from a single sample in a study of regulatory T cells in long-lasting Graves disease. Each CDR3 protein is one row after TCRdb ran MiXCR on the multiplex PCR reads. The sample has approximately 470,000 distinct CDR3 sequences, about a fifth seen once. Specimen: peripheral blood mononuclear cells (PBMCs), collected when the disease was refractory, from a patient treated with antithyroid drugs. These receptors all come from a female donor with Graves disease. CDR3s include the opening cysteine and the closing phenylalanine or tryptophan.

TRBV12-3/TRBV12-4	TRBJ1-1	13	CASSFPGDTEAFF
TRBV19	TRBJ2-7	14	CATRHIGASNEQYF
TRBV7-8	TRBJ2-7	18	CASSLAVLGTSGSYEQYF
TRBV9	TRBJ2-2	19	CASSLLAGGPGGRTGELFF
TRBV27	TRBJ2-7	13	CASSFTVSYKQYF
TRBV28	TRBJ2-1	11	CASSLVQEQFF
TRBV10-3	TRBJ1-2	14	CAISESASFGGYTF
TRBV5-1	TRBJ2-5	16	CASSLTTGKVQRTQYF
TRBV29-1	TRBJ2-7	13	CSVGQGNSYEQYF
TRBV7-2	TRBJ1-6	14	CASSYRTRYSPLHF
TRBV6-1	TRBJ2-7	14	CASSPAGGVYEQYF
TRBV12-3/TRBV12-4	TRBJ1-4	14	CASSETSTNEKLFF
TRBV11-2	TRBJ2-7	15	CASSFGTSGLYEQYF
TRBV20-1	TRBJ2-7	16	CSARPGQGLPSYEQYF
TRBV7-9	TRBJ2-3	16	CASSSGLAGFTDTQYF
TRBV7-8	TRBJ2-5	15	CASSLVQPSQETQYF
TRBV11-2	TRBJ2-7	12	CASSEHALEQYF
TRBV19	TRBJ1-3	17	CASSIRRGRALGNTIYF
TRBV7-8	TRBJ1-2	19	CASSWTRRGQAPQVYGYTF
TRBV5-4	TRBJ2-2	16	CASSSVSGRGTGELFF
TRBV11-2	TRBJ1-4	15	CASSFGQATNEKLFF
TRBV6-2/TRBV6-3	TRBJ2-7	13	CASRLDSPYEQYF
TRBV5-4	TRBJ1-1	12	CAISQGNTEAFF
TRBV7-9	TRBJ2-7	15	CASSLLTGLGDEQYF
TRBV25-1	TRBJ2-4	17	CASSEYVRGLGKNIQYF
TRBV28	TRBJ2-5	18	CASSLQPFGGRDQETQYF
TRBV12-3/TRBV12-4	TRBJ2-7	17	CASSLGLRTDRTYEQYF
TRBV29-1	TRBJ1-1	13	CSVRRLMNTEAFF
TRBV20-1	TRBJ2-7	16	CSALKNRGLTTYEQYF
TRBV7-9	TRBJ1-1	16	CASSLALGRAGDEAFF
TRBV7-6	TRBJ2-7	18	CASSSERGLAGAGYEQYF
TRBV6-1	TRBJ1-2	14	CASSETGVHYGYTF
TRBV30	TRBJ2-3	17	CAWSAFRGLAPTDTQYF
TRBV6-1	TRBJ2-7	15	CASAGTSGTYYEQYF
TRBV6-2/TRBV6-3	TRBJ2-7	16	CASRHRSNRGNYEQYF
TRBV7-2	TRBJ2-5	14	CASTPSPSGETQYF
TRBV4-3	TRBJ1-2	14	CASSRPAAGEGYTF
TRBV20-1	TRBJ2-1	14	CSASNAGGYNEQFF
TRBV30	TRBJ2-1	12	CAWSVVGNEQFF
TRBV29-1	TRBJ2-2	12	CSVGQSWGELFF
TRBV27	TRBJ2-2	11	CAIGNTGELFF
TRBV11-2	TRBJ2-5	16	CASSPIGGVLQETQYF
TRBV2	TRBJ2-7	13	CASSDNRRYEQYF
TRBV7-8	TRBJ2-4	16	CASSPFRAQNKNIQYF
TRBV7-9	TRBJ2-1	13	CATSDTRVDEQFF
TRBV5-6	TRBJ2-5	17	CASSYTGEGWDQETQYF
TRBV28	TRBJ2-3	15	CASSLSSSGADTQYF
TRBV7-2	TRBJ2-5	15	CASSSAGGGKETQYF
TRBV5-5	TRBJ2-5	15	CASSVDRVGAETQYF
TRBV5-1	TRBJ2-5	15	CASRRTGTSEETQYF
TRBV7-9	TRBJ2-7	14	CASSPQGQGYEQYF
TRBV20-1	TRBJ2-5	14	CSARVDRVGETQYF
TRBV6-1	TRBJ2-7	15	CASSEERSAYYEQYF
TRBV5-1	TRBJ1-1	16	CASSTDRGRTSTEAFF
TRBV19	TRBJ2-5	16	CASSILGSSAQETQYF